The 22 T cell receptor beta chains presented below share a single source sample, sequenced in a study of blood T cell repertoires in COVID-19. Libraries were prepared by immunoSEQ multiplex PCR; TCRdb keeps only in-frame clonotypes and omits some of them. Of hundreds of thousands of clones in the sample, 65% to 90% are singletons; the top ten hold approximately 1.6%. The sequenced sample consisted of PBMCs or T cells enriched from blood (not recorded which). The receptors originated from a man aged 35 to 55 who had recovered from COVID-19.

This chain uses TRBV5-4 with TRBJ2-3, with D maybe TRBD2 (7 bases). CDR3 length equals 15 residues. CDR1 and CDR2 from the germline V gene are SGHNT and YYREEE (reference sequence). V shed 5 bases and J shed 0 bases, with 13 bases lying between them. The CDR3 loop is CASSSGGVSTDTQYF. The CDR3 DNA reads TGTGCCAGCAGTTCGGGGGGCGTTAGCACAGATACGCAGTATTTT. The full variable domain, in which reference TRBV5-4 and TRBJ2-3 provide the parts outside the CDR3, is ETGVTQSPTHLIKTRGQQVTLRCSSQSGHNTVSWYQQALGQGPQFIFQYYREEENGRGNFPPRFSGLQFPNYSSELNVNALELDDSALYLCASSSGGVSTDTQYFGPGTRLTVL.

The rearrangement uses TRBV5-1 and TRBJ1-1; 7 bases are a match to TRBD1. With V trimmed by 3 bases and J by 3 bases, 2 bases remained unmatched. Germline values: CDR1 SGHRS, CDR2 YFSETQ. The CDR3 contains 13 residues. DNA for the CDR3: TGCGCCAGCAGCTCCACAGGGGACACTGAAGCTTTCTTT. Translating it yields CASSSTGDTEAFF.

This rearrangement joins TRBV6-1 to TRBJ1-5, with D perhaps matching TRBD1 (6 bases). Looked up from germline, CDR1 is MNHNS and CDR2 is SASEGT. The CDR3 is made up of 15 amino acids. V lost 0 bases and J lost 2, with 8 bases in between. CDR3 sequence: CASSEARQGNQPQHF. Written as DNA, the CDR3 is TGTGCCAGCAGTGAAGCCCGACAGGGCAATCAGCCCCAGCATTTT.

The chain couples TRBV28 to TRBJ2-6, with D hard to call. The germline CDR1 and CDR2 sequences are MDHEN and SYDVKM. Trimming took off 6 bases at V and 0 bases at J, with 15 bases between the two ends. The length of the CDR3 is 17 residues. The CDR3 bases are TGTGCCAGCAGCCGCGCCTTGCGGTACTCTGGGGCCAACGTCCTGACTTTC. Translated: CASSRALRYSGANVLTF.

A remark on this clone: Germline is not matched at one junction end, which may reflect a read error. CDR3 DNA: TGTGCCAGCAGTACGCTTCCGGGACAGGCTTTTTCCTTC. This translates into CASSTLPGQAFSF. J is TRBJ2-7 and V is TRBV28; 8 bases are a match to TRBD1. CDR1 and CDR2 (germline): MDHEN, SYDVKM. This CDR3 contains 13 residues.

The J gene is TRBJ2-5, the V gene TRBV10-3; tentatively, D is TRBD2 (6 bases). Trimming shortened V by 11 bases and J by 2 bases, and 12 bases separated the two germline ends. Germline CDR1 is ENHRY and CDR2 is SYGVKD. There are 12 residues in the CDR3. The CDR3 here is CAAAGLQETQYF. CDR3 nucleotides: TGTGCCGCGGCGGGGCTACAAGAGACCCAGTACTTC.

The chain joins TRBV12-3 or TRBV12-4 to TRBJ2-2; a weak D match, TRBD2 (5 bases). V gave up 1 base and J gave up 6 bases, with 6 bases separating them. This CDR3 region has 13 residues. CDR3 sequence reads: CASSLGGPGELFF. The CDR3 nucleotides read TGTGCCAGCAGTTTAGGAGGGCCCGGGGAGCTGTTTTTT.

The CDR3 nucleotides are TGTGCCAGCTCACCTTCGGGTACGAATCAGCCCCAGCATTTT. Its translation is CASSPSGTNQPQHF. The gene calls are TRBV18 and TRBJ1-5; the D is unclear. Trimming took off 3 bases at V and 4 bases at J, with 10 bases between the two ends. Germline V lookup: CDR1 KGHSH, CDR2 LQKENI. The CDR3 is 14 residues long.

V is TRBV5-8 and J is TRBJ1-6; D is undetermined. The germline gives CDR1 SGHTS, CDR2 YDEGEE. V was pared by 0 bases and J by 11 bases, with 9 bases between. The CDR3 contains 13 residues. CDR3 in DNA: TGTGCCAGCAGCTTGGAGCGGGTTGCACCCCTCCACTTT. Protein: CASSLERVAPLHF.

The CDR3 nucleotides read TGTGCCAGCAGTCCGAACCCTGGACTAGTTCGTGAGACCCAGTACTTC. This translates into CASSPNPGLVRETQYF. This chain connects TRBV27 to TRBJ2-5; 7 bases match TRBD2. Losses at the gene ends were 5 bases for V and 5 bases for J; bases not matched to a gene: 14. Germline-derived CDR1 and CDR2 are MNHEY and SMNVEV (reference sequence). This CDR3 spans 16 amino acids.

The V call is TRBV4-2, the J call TRBJ1-5; D gene unclear. V was cut by 1 base and J by 1 base, with 5 bases left in between. The CDR3 spans 14 residues. Germline loops: CDR1 LGHNA, CDR2 YNFKEQ. In nucleotides, the CDR3 is TGTGCCAGCAGCCAAGGGGCCAGCAATCAGCCCCAGCATTTT. Translating gives CASSQGASNQPQHF.

The rearrangement links TRBV4-1 to TRBJ1-3; 9 bases agree with TRBD1. Trimming cost V 1 base and J 8 bases; bases outside gene matches: 0. From germline, CDR1 is MGHRA and CDR2 YSYEKL. The CDR3 is made up of 13 amino acids. CDR3 residues: CASSQGQGDTIYF. CDR3 DNA: TGCGCCAGCAGCCAAGGACAGGGGGACACCATATATTTT.

The chain has TRBV30 and TRBJ2-5; TRBD1 might be the D (6 bases). This CDR3 comprises 14 residues. CDR1 is GTSNPN, CDR2 SVGIG, per germline (reference sequence). The ends were cut back, 6 bases at V and 5 bases at J, with 19 bases in the middle. CDR3 DNA sequence: TGTGCCTGCAGACAGGACGTAGAGGGGGAGACCCAGTACTTC. Residues: CACRQDVEGETQYF.

This clone appeared a single time. The V and J genes are TRBV7-2 and TRBJ2-1; 8 bases fit TRBD1. The CDR3 covers 15 residues. From germline, CDR1 is SGHTA and CDR2 FQGNSA. V lost 5 bases, J lost 3 bases, and 6 bases stayed unmatched. The CDR3 here is CASSTDRAIYNEQFF. In DNA, the CDR3 is TGTGCCAGCAGCACGGACAGGGCCATCTACAATGAGCAGTTCTTC.

This clone was recorded a few times. This rearrangement joins TRBV10-3 to TRBJ1-1, with TRBD1 matching over 8 bases. Germline V CDR1 and CDR2: ENHRY, SYGVKD. V was pared by 6 bases and J by 1 base, with 4 bases of the junction left unmatched. The CDR3 has 14 amino acids. CDR3 coding DNA: TGTGCCATCAGCGCAGGGGGCGGGAACACTGAAGCTTTCTTT. Translation gives CAISAGGGNTEAFF.

The V gene is TRBV18, the J gene TRBJ2-7; D gene unclear. V lost 0 bases and J lost 5, with 11 bases in between. Germline CDR1 KGHSH, CDR2 LQKENI. The CDR3 contains 14 residues. The DNA for the CDR3 is TGTGCCAGCTCACCACCGCTAGGCCCCAACGAGCAGTACTTC. Translating gives CASSPPLGPNEQYF. The variable domain in full, completed from reference TRBV18 and TRBJ2-7, reads NAGVMQNPRHLVRRRGQEARLRCSPMKGHSHVYWYRQLPEEGLKFMVYLQKENIIDESGMPKERFSAEFPKEGPSILRIQQVVRGDSAAYFCASSPPLGPNEQYFGPGTRLTVT.

CDR3 bases: TGTGCCAGCAGTTTATCCCCCCCGCGAGAGACCCAGTACTTC. It codes for CASSLSPPRETQYF. The genes are TRBV27 and TRBJ2-5; D gene unclear. The V end lost 0 bases, the J end lost 4 bases, and 9 bases lay between the germline ends. The germline gives CDR1 MNHEY, CDR2 SMNVEV (reference sequence). The CDR3 runs to 14 residues.

This sequence joins TRBV7-9 and TRBJ1-2; tentatively, D is TRBD1 (6 bases). From germline, CDR1 is SEHNR and CDR2 FQNEAQ (reference sequence). The CDR3 consists of 15 residues. V gave up 0 bases and J gave up 8 bases, with 16 bases separating them. The CDR3, as DNA: TGTGCCAGCAGCTTAGCAGGGACAAATGGTCGGGGCTACACCTTC. As protein: CASSLAGTNGRGYTF.

The rearrangement joins TRBV6-2 or TRBV6-3 to TRBJ2-5; 8 nucleotides line up with TRBD1. The CDR3 is 16 amino acids. V shed 6 bases, J shed 5 bases, and the junction held 14 bases outside the gene matches. Per the germline V gene, CDR1 is MNHEY and CDR2 is SVGEGT. The CDR3 is CASSPNLGQGHETQYF. The CDR3 region has the DNA TGTGCCAGCAGCCCTAATCTTGGACAGGGCCACGAGACCCAGTACTTC.

For the CDR3, the DNA is TGTGCCATCCGGCAGGGGAACAATCAGCCCCAGCATTTT. It specifies CAIRQGNNQPQHF. The rearrangement links TRBV10-3 to TRBJ1-5, with D perhaps TRBD1 (6 bases). Per the germline V gene, CDR1 is ENHRY and CDR2 is SYGVKD. The CDR3 is 13 residues long. Trimming removed 8 bases from V and 3 bases from J, with 11 bases in between.

CDR3 coding DNA: TGTGCCAGCAGCGCACTGCTGGGGGCCGGTGAAGCTTTCTTT. Protein sequence: CASSALLGAGEAFF. The V call is TRBV9, the J call TRBJ1-1; D possibly corresponds to TRBD1 (6 bases). Trimming stripped 3 bases from V and 7 bases from J, with 16 bases between. This CDR3 spans 14 amino acids. Germline V lookup: CDR1 SGDLS, CDR2 YYNGEE.

CDR3: CASSERGGRGYTF. The CDR3 bases are TGCGCCAGCAGTGAGCGTGGGGGCCGGGGCTACACCTTC. The chain links TRBV10-1 to TRBJ1-2, with D possibly TRBD1 on 6 matching bases. Between the trimmed V and J ends, which lost 2 bases and 8 bases, there was a span of 12 bases. The length of the CDR3 is 13 residues. The germline CDR1 and CDR2 sequences are WNHNN and SYGVQD (reference sequence).